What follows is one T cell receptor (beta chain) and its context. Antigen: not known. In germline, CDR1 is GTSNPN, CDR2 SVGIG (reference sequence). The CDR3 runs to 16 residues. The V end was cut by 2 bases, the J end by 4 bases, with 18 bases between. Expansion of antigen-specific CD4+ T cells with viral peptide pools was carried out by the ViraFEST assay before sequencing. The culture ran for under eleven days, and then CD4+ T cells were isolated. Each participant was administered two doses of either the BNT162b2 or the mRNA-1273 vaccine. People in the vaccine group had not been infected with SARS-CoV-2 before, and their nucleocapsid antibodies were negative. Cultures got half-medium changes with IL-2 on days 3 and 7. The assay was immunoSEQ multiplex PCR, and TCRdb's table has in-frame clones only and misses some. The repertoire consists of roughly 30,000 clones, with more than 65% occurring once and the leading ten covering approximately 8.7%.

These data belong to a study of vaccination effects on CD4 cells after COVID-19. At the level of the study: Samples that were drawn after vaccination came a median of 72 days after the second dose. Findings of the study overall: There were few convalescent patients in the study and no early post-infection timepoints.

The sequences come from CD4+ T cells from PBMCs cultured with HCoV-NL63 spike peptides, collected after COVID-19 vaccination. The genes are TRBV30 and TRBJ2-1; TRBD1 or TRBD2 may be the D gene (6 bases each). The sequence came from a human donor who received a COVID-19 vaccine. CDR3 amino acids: CAWSPPGRGLYNEQFF. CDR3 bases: TGTGCCTGGAGTCCCCCGGGCAGGGGACTTTACAATGAGCAGTTCTTC.